The rows below give T cell receptor beta chains drawn from one sample of a study of OX40 agonist ivuxolimab in advanced cancers. Libraries were prepared by immunoSEQ multiplex PCR; TCRdb keeps only in-frame clonotypes and omits some of them. This sample has approximately 66,000 clones; about 88% occur once, and the top ten carry roughly 1.1%. This specimen was CD4+ or CD8+ T cells sorted from blood, taken in a trial of the OX40 agonist ivuxolimab. Receptors were obtained from an adult with an advanced solid tumor such as melanoma, head and neck, liver or kidney cancer. CDR3s include the opening cysteine and the closing phenylalanine or tryptophan. D genes are given only for firm matches. Clone sizes are given selectively: once, few, many, or a class where the clone is expanded.

>.|TRBJ2-7|TRBV6-1|.
TGTGCCAGCAGTGAAGGGGGGGCCAATACCTACGAGCAGTACTTC
CASSEGGANTYEQYF
>.|TRBJ1-6|TRBV5-4|TRBD1
TGTGCCAGCAGCCCGGGACAGGGGTTGTATAATTCACCCCTCCACTTT
CASSPGQGLYNSPLHF
>few|TRBJ1-1|TRBV9|TRBD1
TGTGCCAGCAGCGAAGGGGGCAACACTGAAGCTTTCTTT
CASSEGGNTEAFF
>.|TRBJ1-5|TRBV7-8|.
TGTGCCAGCAGCTCCCCGGACGGGTTGGGGGGTCCCCAGCATTTT
CASSSPDGLGGPQHF
>.|TRBJ1-6|TRBV19|TRBD1
TGTGCCAGTAGTAGGGGACAGAGCTCCTATAATTCACCCCTCCACTTT
CASSRGQSSYNSPLHF
>.|TRBJ2-5|TRBV5-4|.
TGTGCCAGCAGCTTGAGCCTAGCCGAAGAGACCCAGTACTTC
CASSLSLAEETQYF
>.|TRBJ2-5|TRBV4-2|.
TGTGCCAGCAGCCCTAGGTTCCAAGAGACCCAGTACTTC
CASSPRFQETQYF
>.|TRBJ1-1|TRBV7-6|TRBD1
TGTGCCAGCAGCTTAGGTTTTACAGGGGACACTGAAGCTTTCTTT
CASSLGFTGDTEAFF
>.|TRBJ2-1|TRBV5-1|TRBD2
TGCGCCAGCAGCTTGGCCACTTCGGCTAGCGGGGGGATTAGGCAGTTCTTC
CASSLATSASGGIRQFF
>.|TRBJ1-5|TRBV6-1|.
TGTGCCAGCAGTGAAGGGTGGCAGGGCGTAGGTCAGCCCCAGCATTTT
CASSEGWQGVGQPQHF
>.|TRBJ2-7|TRBV15|.
TGTGCCACCAGCAGAGGGCCCTACGAGCAGTACTTC
CATSRGPYEQYF
>.|TRBJ1-1|TRBV6-1|.
TGTGCCAGCAGCCGGGGGTTCGGGGTTAACACTGAAGCTTTCTTT
CASSRGFGVNTEAFF
>.|TRBJ2-7|TRBV19|TRBD1
TGTGCCAGTAGTACTCACAGGGGCTCCTACGAGCAGTACTTC
CASSTHRGSYEQYF
>.|TRBJ1-6|TRBV11-1|TRBD1
TGTGCCAGCAGCTTAGGAGGGGGCAGCTCCTATAATTCACCCCTCCACTTT
CASSLGGGSSYNSPLHF
>.|TRBJ1-2|TRBV6-1|.
TGTGCCAGCAGTGAAGCAGGGGGGGCGCTGGGTGGCTACACCTTC
CASSEAGGALGGYTF
>few|TRBJ1-1|TRBV18|.
TGTGCCAGCTCACCCGACAGAAATCGTGAAGCTTTCTTT
CASSPDRNREAFF
>.|TRBJ2-7|TRBV6-5|.
TGTGCCAGCAGTACAGGGTCTTTGCACTCCTACGAGCAGTACTTC
CASSTGSLHSYEQYF
>.|TRBJ1-6|TRBV7-9|.
TGTGCCAGCACCTTAGGACAGCTTAATTCACCCCTCCACTTT
CASTLGQLNSPLHF
>.|TRBJ1-4|TRBV19|.
TGTGCCAGTAGTACACAGGGACGGGTAAGCGAAAAACTGTTTTTT
CASSTQGRVSEKLFF
>.|TRBJ2-7|TRBV5-1|TRBD1
TGCGCCAGCATCCTCACCCCCGGGACAGCACCCTACGAGCAGTACTTC
CASILTPGTAPYEQYF
>.|TRBJ1-6|TRBV5-1|.
TGCGCCAGCAGCTCGACAGATTTCTCCTATAATTCACCCCTCCACTTT
CASSSTDFSYNSPLHF
>.|TRBJ1-2|TRBV7-2|.
TGTGCCAGCAGCTCGGACAGAGGCTACTATGGCTACACCTTC
CASSSDRGYYGYTF
>.|TRBJ2-3|TRBV6-6|.
TGTGCCAGCAGGGCTGGATCCACAGATACGCAGTATTTT
CASRAGSTDTQYF
>.|TRBJ2-6|TRBV29-1|.
TGCAGCGTTGTTCCGGCGGGTACCAGCTCTGGGGCCAACGTCCTGACTTTC
CSVVPAGTSSGANVLTF
>.|TRBJ2-4|TRBV7-8|.
TGTGCCAGCAGCTTAAGTTCGGGAGAAAAACTCATTCAGTACTTC
CASSLSSGEKLIQYF
>.|TRBJ1-2|TRBV29-1|.
TGCAGCGTTGAAGATGGTGGGAAGGGACCCTTGGGCGGCTACACCTTC
CSVEDGGKGPLGGYTF
>.|TRBJ2-7|TRBV6-1|.
TGTGCCAGCAGTGAACAGGGGACAAGGGCGTTCTACGAGCAGTACTTC
CASSEQGTRAFYEQYF
>.|TRBJ2-7|TRBV18|.
TGTGCCAGCTCACCATCGGGGGTACTCGGCGAGCAGTACTTC
CASSPSGVLGEQYF
>.|TRBJ2-5|TRBV5-1|.
TGCGCCAGCAGCTTGGGAGGGAGGAGCGGCCAAGAGACCCAGTACTTC
CASSLGGRSGQETQYF